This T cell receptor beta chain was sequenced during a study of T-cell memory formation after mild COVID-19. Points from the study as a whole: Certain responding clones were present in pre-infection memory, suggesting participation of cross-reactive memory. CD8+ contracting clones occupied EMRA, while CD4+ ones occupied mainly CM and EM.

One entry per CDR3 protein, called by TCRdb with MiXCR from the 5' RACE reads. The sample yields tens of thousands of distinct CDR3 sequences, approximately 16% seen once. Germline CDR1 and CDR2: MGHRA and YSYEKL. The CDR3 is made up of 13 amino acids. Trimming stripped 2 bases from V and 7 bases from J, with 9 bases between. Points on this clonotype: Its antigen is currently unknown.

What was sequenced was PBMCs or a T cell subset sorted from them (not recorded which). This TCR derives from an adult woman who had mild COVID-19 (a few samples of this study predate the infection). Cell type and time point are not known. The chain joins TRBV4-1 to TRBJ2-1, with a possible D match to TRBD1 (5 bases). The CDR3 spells CASSQWGPNEQFF. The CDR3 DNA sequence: TGCGCCAGCAGCCAATGGGGCCCGAATGAGCAGTTCTTC.